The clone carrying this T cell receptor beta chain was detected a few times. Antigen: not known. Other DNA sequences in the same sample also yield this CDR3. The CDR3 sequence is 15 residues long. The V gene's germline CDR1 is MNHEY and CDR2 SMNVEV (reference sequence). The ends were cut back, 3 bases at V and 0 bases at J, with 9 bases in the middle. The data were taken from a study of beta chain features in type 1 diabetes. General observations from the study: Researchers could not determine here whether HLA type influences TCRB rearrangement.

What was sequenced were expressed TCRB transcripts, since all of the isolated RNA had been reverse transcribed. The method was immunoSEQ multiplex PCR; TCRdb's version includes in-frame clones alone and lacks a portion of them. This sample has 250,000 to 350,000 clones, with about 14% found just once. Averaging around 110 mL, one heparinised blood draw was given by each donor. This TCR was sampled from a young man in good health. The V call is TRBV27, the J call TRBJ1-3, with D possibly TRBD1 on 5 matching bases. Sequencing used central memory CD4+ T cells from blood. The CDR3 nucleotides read TGTGCCAGCAGTTTGAAGGGGTACTCTGGAAACACCATATATTTT. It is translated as CASSLKGYSGNTIYF.